This TCR beta chain came from a study of T cell responses to AZD1222 COVID-19 vaccine. Notes on the study in general: White British donors predominated, females outnumbered males, and clonal diversity was possibly underestimated. Following two doses of AZD1222, Spike-specific TCR breadth and depth rose. Only a handful of AZD1222 recipients tested seropositive at baseline.

In the case of this clone: The antigen is undetermined.

TCRdb's copy holds only in-frame clones and misses some; the assay was immunoSEQ multiplex PCR. The profile shows 190,000 or so clones, under 95% of them singletons. CDR1 and CDR2 from the germline V gene are LNHDA and SQIVND (reference sequence). The CDR3 runs 12 residues. The ends were cut back, 4 bases at V and 10 bases at J, with 8 bases in the middle. This receptor was taken from an adult who received the AZD1222 COVID-19 vaccine. The chain is built from TRBV19 and TRBJ1-6, with D hard to call. Specimen: peripheral blood, collected 28 days after the second AZD1222 dose. The CDR3 loop reads CASSSPPSPLHF. The CDR3 DNA sequence: TGTGCCAGTAGTAGCCCTCCCTCACCCCTCCACTTT. The entire variable domain, with the rest obtained from reference TRBV19 and TRBJ1-6, is as follows: DGGITQSPKYLFRKEGQNVTLSCEQNLNHDAMYWYRQDPGQGLRLIYYSQIVNDFQKGDIAEGYSVSREKKESFPLTVTSAQKNPTAFYLCASSSPPSPLHFGNGTRLTVT.